This T cell receptor (beta chain) is drawn from a study of blood T cell repertoires in COVID-19. About the research overall: Researchers got acute and convalescent COVID-19 samples from the United States, Italy and Spain. T cells, B-cell-depleted T cells, or PBMCs supplied cDNA or gDNA.

In the original processing: Counts of nucleated cells, estimated from reference gene primer amplification, were obtained. The repertoire was sequenced with immunoSEQ multiplex PCR; TCRdb's copy has only in-frame clones and lacks some. Clone size and the V and J calls come from that table; the DNA yielded D and trimming. The profile shows 100,000 to 150,000 clones, just over 85% of them singletons. Trimming took 7 bases from V and 2 from J, leaving 9 bases between them. The CDR3 has 12 residues. Germline V gives CDR1 MNHEY, CDR2 SVGAGI. The V and J genes are TRBV6-5 and TRBJ2-7; the D gene is possibly TRBD2 (5 bases). This sequence originates from a man aged 35 to 55 with acute or convalescent COVID-19. The sequenced sample was peripheral blood. The CDR3 is CASIARAYEQYF. Written as DNA, the CDR3 is TGTGCCAGCATAGCGCGAGCCTACGAGCAGTACTTC.